The rows below give T cell receptor beta chains drawn from one sample of a study of brain T cells in children with intractable seizures. Repertoires were generated with immunoSEQ multiplex PCR, while TCRdb's copy carries only in-frame clones and drops some. The sample has tens of thousands of clones; under 95% are singletons. The specimen comprised peripheral blood, sampled at surgery. The receptors originated from a girl aged 2-15 years with Rasmussen encephalitis and intractable seizures. Both conserved end residues are part of each CDR3. D genes are given only for firm matches. Part of the rows lack a size; the others show once, few, many or a class for expanded clones.

V gene,J gene,D gene,clone size,CDR3 DNA,CDR3 protein
TRBV6-1,TRBJ2-6,NA,NA,TGTGCCAGCAGTGAACGGGACTCTGGGGCCAACGTCCTGACTTTC,CASSERDSGANVLTF
TRBV4-2,TRBJ2-3,TRBD2,NA,TGTGCCAGCAGCCAAGATCTTGTAGGGCTAGCGGGGGGGCCGGCTACGCAGTATTTT,CASSQDLVGLAGGPATQYF
TRBV2,TRBJ2-7,TRBD1,NA,TGTGCCAGCAGGCCAAGACAGGGGTCCCACGAGCAGTACTTC,CASRPRQGSHEQYF
TRBV7-3,TRBJ2-1,NA,NA,TGTGCCAGCAGCTTCGGGGGTGGTGATGAGCAGTTCTTC,CASSFGGGDEQFF
TRBV12-3/TRBV12-4,TRBJ2-3,NA,NA,TGTGCCAGCAGTTTTCCAGGAACCAGATTGCAGTATTTT,CASSFPGTRLQYF
TRBV6-5,TRBJ1-4,TRBD1,NA,TGTGCCAGCGGAAAGGGGGCGTGGAGTGAAAAACTGTTTTTT,CASGKGAWSEKLFF
TRBV30,TRBJ2-2,TRBD2,NA,TGTGCCTGGAGTGCCCCTCCGGGACTAATGGGGACCGGGGAGCTGTTTTTT,CAWSAPPGLMGTGELFF
TRBV7-9,TRBJ2-7,TRBD1,NA,TGTGCCAGCAGCCCTTTACAGGGGCGCTCCTACGAGCAGTACTTC,CASSPLQGRSYEQYF
TRBV9,TRBJ2-3,NA,NA,TGTGCCAGCAGCGGGGACGTCACTAGCCAGGGCACAGATACGCAGTATTTT,CASSGDVTSQGTDTQYF
TRBV7-9,TRBJ2-3,TRBD1,once,TGTGCCAGCAGCCCGCCGACAGGGGTCGTAGATACGCAGTATTTT,CASSPPTGVVDTQYF
TRBV4-1,TRBJ1-1,NA,NA,TGCGCCAGCAGCCGTATGGGGGGGATGAACACTGAAGCTTTCTTT,CASSRMGGMNTEAFF
TRBV27,TRBJ1-6,NA,NA,TGTGCCAGCAGTTTAGGGGGTGCAGGTTCTCCAAATTCACCCCTCCACTTT,CASSLGGAGSPNSPLHF
TRBV11-3,TRBJ2-2,NA,NA,TGTGCCAGCAGCTTAGGCCACAGTTTCCCCGGGGAGCTGTTTTTT,CASSLGHSFPGELFF
TRBV18,TRBJ2-7,NA,NA,TGTGCCAGCTCACCACTTCCCCCGGGACCCTACGAGCAGTACTTC,CASSPLPPGPYEQYF
TRBV5-1,TRBJ1-4,NA,once,TGCGCCAGCAGTCGGGGCAGGGAGGCCGAAAAACTGTTTTTT,CASSRGREAEKLFF
TRBV19,TRBJ2-5,NA,NA,TGTGCCAGTAGTTCGGACAGTGGAGCGGAGACCCAGTACTTC,CASSSDSGAETQYF
TRBV11-2,TRBJ2-7,TRBD2,once,TGTGCCAGCAGCGCGGGACTAGCGAACGCCTACGAGCAGTACTTC,CASSAGLANAYEQYF
TRBV2,TRBJ2-3,NA,NA,TGTGCCAGCAGTGAAGCGCTTCTGACAGCTAGCACAGATACGCAGTATTTT,CASSEALLTASTDTQYF
TRBV19,TRBJ1-2,NA,NA,TGTGCCAGTAGGCGAACCGGGACTCGTAACTATGGCTACACCTTC,CASRRTGTRNYGYTF
TRBV28,TRBJ1-5,TRBD1,NA,TGTGCCAGCAGTCCACAGGGGGGCTCGAATCAGCCCCAGCATTTT,CASSPQGGSNQPQHF
TRBV27,TRBJ2-1,NA,NA,TGTGCCAGCAGCGCCCAAGGCAGCTTCAATGAGCAGTTCTTC,CASSAQGSFNEQFF
TRBV6-6,TRBJ2-7,NA,NA,TGTGCCAGCAGTTACTCGTCCCGTGGGAGCACCCACGAGCAGTACTTC,CASSYSSRGSTHEQYF
TRBV3-1/TRBV3-2,TRBJ2-7,NA,NA,TGTGCCAGCAGCCAAGTGGGGGCAGGAGGATTCTACGAGCAGTACTTC,CASSQVGAGGFYEQYF
TRBV3-1/TRBV3-2,TRBJ2-7,TRBD1,NA,TGTGCCAGCAGCCAAGGAGTCGGGACAGGGGGTTTCGAGCAGTACTTC,CASSQGVGTGGFEQYF
TRBV9,TRBJ1-1,NA,NA,TGTGCCAGCAGCGTAGGCTCCGACTTTTCTTACACTGAAGCTTTCTTT,CASSVGSDFSYTEAFF
TRBV9,TRBJ1-3,TRBD1,NA,TGTGCCAGCAGCGGTCACAGGGGGCTGGGAAACACCATATATTTT,CASSGHRGLGNTIYF
TRBV25-1,TRBJ1-6,NA,NA,TGTGCCAGCAGTGTAGGGGCGGGAGGGGACTCACCCCTCCACTTT,CASSVGAGGDSPLHF
TRBV19,TRBJ1-2,NA,NA,TGTGCCAGTAGTATAATTCCCGAGGGCTATGGCTACACCTTC,CASSIIPEGYGYTF
TRBV28,TRBJ2-1,TRBD1,NA,TGTGCCAGCAGTTATACCGGGACAGGAACCTACAATGAGCAGTTCTTC,CASSYTGTGTYNEQFF
TRBV7-8,TRBJ2-7,NA,NA,TGTGCCAGCAGCGTAGGGACCGGCCCCTACGAGCAGTACTTC,CASSVGTGPYEQYF
TRBV9,TRBJ2-5,NA,NA,TGTGCCAGCAGCTACGGGGCAGGCGAAGAGACCCAGTACTTC,CASSYGAGEETQYF
TRBV6-4,TRBJ2-1,NA,NA,TGTGCCAGCAGTGACTCGGACATCAATGAGCAGTTCTTC,CASSDSDINEQFF